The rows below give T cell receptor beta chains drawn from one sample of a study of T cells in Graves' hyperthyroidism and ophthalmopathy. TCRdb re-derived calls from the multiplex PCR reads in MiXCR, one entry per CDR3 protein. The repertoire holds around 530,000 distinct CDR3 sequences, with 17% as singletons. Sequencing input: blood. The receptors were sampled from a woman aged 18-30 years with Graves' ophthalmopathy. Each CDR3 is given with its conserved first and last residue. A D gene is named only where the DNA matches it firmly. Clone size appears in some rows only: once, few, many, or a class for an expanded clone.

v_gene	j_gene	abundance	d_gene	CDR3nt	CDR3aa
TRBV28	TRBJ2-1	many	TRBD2	TGTGCCAGCAGTGCAAGACTAGCCTCCTACAATGAGCAGTTCTTC	CASSARLASYNEQFF
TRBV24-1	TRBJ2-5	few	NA	TGTGCCACCAGTGACTCCAAGGCGCCAGCCCAAGAGACCCAGTACTTC	CATSDSKAPAQETQYF
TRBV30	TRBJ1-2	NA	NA	TGTGCCTGGAGTGAGGGGGGTCGGGGCTACACCTTC	CAWSEGGRGYTF
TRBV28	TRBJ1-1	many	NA	TGTGCCAGCAGTTTATTGGAGACAGCCGCTCTGAACACTGAAGCTTTCTTT	CASSLLETAALNTEAFF
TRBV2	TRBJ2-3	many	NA	TGTGCCAGCAGCTTTGGGACTAGCACAGATACGCAGTATTTT	CASSFGTSTDTQYF
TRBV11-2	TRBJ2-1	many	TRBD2	TGTGCCAGCAGCCGAATTTGGCGGACTAGCGGGAGGGCCAAGATGAATGAGCAGTTCTTC	CASSRIWRTSGRAKMNEQFF
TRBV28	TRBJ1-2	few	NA	TGTGCCAGCAGACCAGACAGTCCTTCCCTCTATGGCTACACCTTC	CASRPDSPSLYGYTF
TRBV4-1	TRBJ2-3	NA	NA	TGCGCCAGCAGCCAGAGTAGCCTCCCTAAACGTACGCAGTATTTT	CASSQSSLPKRTQYF
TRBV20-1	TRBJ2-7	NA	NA	TGCAGTGCTAGTCTCCCTGGAGGGCGATTCGAGCAGTACTTC	CSASLPGGRFEQYF
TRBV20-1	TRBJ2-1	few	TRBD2	TGCAGTGCTCGGGGACTAGCGGGAGGGCCTCATGAGCAGTTCTTC	CSARGLAGGPHEQFF
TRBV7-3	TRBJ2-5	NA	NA	TGTGCCAGCAGCTTAGAGGGGTCGGAGACCCAGTACTTC	CASSLEGSETQYF
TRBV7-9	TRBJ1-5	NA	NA	TGTGCCAGCAGCCCCCCCCCGGAGAGCAATCAGCCCCAGCATTTT	CASSPPPESNQPQHF
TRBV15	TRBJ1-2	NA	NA	TGTGCCACCAGCAGAGAAGGGAAGAACTATGGCTACACCTTC	CATSREGKNYGYTF
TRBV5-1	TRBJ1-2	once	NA	TGCGCCAGCAGCTTGGATGGGAGTTTTGGCTACACCTTC	CASSLDGSFGYTF
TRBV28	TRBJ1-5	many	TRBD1	TGTGCCAGCACCTTAACAGGGGTCAATCAGCCCCAGCATTTT	CASTLTGVNQPQHF
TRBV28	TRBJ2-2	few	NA	TGTGCCAGCAGTGGCCCGGGACCCAAGACCGGGGAGCTGTTTTTT	CASSGPGPKTGELFF
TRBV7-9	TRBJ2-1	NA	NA	TGTGCCAGCAGCCACGATGGGAAATATAATGAGCAGTTCTTC	CASSHDGKYNEQFF
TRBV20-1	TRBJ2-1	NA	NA	TGCAGTGCTAGTATCTACAATGAGCAGTTCTTC	CSASIYNEQFF
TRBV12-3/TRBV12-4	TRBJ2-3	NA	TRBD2	TGTGCCAGCAGTTTTAGCGGGAGGGCCCCAGATACGCAGTATTTT	CASSFSGRAPDTQYF
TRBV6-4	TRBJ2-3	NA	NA	TGTGCCAGCAGTGCCGAGGACAGCACAGATACGCAGTATTTT	CASSAEDSTDTQYF
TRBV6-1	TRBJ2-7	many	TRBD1	TGTGCCAGCAGCCCGGGACAGGGGGGCGAGCAGTACTTC	CASSPGQGGEQYF
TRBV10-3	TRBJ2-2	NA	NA	TGTGCCATCAGTGCGAATTTCGCGAACACCGGGGAGCTGTTTTTT	CAISANFANTGELFF
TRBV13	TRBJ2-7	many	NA	TGTGCCAGCAGCTTCCGGGCCCGTTCCTACGAGCAGTACTTC	CASSFRARSYEQYF
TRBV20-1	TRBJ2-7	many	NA	TGCAGTGCCCCTGGGGCAAGCTCCTACGAGCAGTACTTC	CSAPGASSYEQYF
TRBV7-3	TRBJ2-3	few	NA	TGTGCCAGCAGCCGACTGGCTAGCGCCACAGATACGCAGTATTTT	CASSRLASATDTQYF
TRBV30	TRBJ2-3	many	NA	TGTGCCTGGAGTCTTATCGGGGGAGGTACAGATACGCAGTATTTT	CAWSLIGGGTDTQYF
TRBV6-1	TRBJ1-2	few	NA	TGTGCCAGCCTCAATTTGGGTGGCTACACCTTC	CASLNLGGYTF
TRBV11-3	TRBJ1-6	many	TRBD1	TGTGCCAGCAGCCTGACAGGGGGTTCACCCCTCCACTTT	CASSLTGGSPLHF
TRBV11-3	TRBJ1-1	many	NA	TGTGCCAGCAGCCACGGGAACACTGAAGCTTTCTTT	CASSHGNTEAFF
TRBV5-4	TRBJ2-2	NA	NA	TGTGCCAGCAGCCCAGCTAGCCCCGGGGAGCTGTTTTTT	CASSPASPGELFF
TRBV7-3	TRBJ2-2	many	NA	TGTGCCAGCAGCTTAGGCCCAAACGGGGAGCTGTTTTTT	CASSLGPNGELFF
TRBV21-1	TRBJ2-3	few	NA	TGTGCCAGCAGCGAAGCCAAGATATTTCCGAATAGGGGGCATGGGCGCACAGATACGCAGTATTTT	CASSEAKIFPNRGHGRTDTQYF
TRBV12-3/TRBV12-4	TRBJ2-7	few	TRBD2	TGTGCCAGCACCACGGGGGGGGAGAATAACGAGCAGTACTTC	CASTTGGENNEQYF
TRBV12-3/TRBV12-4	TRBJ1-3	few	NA	TGTGCCAGCAGTTTGATGGGACCGAGCTCTGGAAACACCATATATTTT	CASSLMGPSSGNTIYF
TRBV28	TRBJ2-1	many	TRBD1	TGTGCCAGCACACCTGGGACAGGGTTCAGCAATGAGCAGTTCTTC	CASTPGTGFSNEQFF
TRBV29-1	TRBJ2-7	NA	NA	TGCAGCGTTGGGAGAGAGGGGTTCTCCTACGAGCAGTACTTC	CSVGREGFSYEQYF
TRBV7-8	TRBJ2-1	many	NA	TGTGCCAGCAGCCTGTCACGAAATGAGCAGTTCTTC	CASSLSRNEQFF
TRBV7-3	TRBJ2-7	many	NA	TGTGCCAGCAGCCCCCACGCCCCTTCAGACGAGCAGTACTTC	CASSPHAPSDEQYF
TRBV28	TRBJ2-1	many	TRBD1	TGTGCCAGCAAGACGGACAGGATCAACAATGAGCAGTTCTTC	CASKTDRINNEQFF
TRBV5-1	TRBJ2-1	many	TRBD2	TGCGCCAGCAGCCGCGGGAGGGGGTACAATGAGCAGTTCTTC	CASSRGRGYNEQFF
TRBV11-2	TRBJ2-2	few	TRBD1	TGTGCCAGCAGCTTCACCGGGACAGGGAGAAAAGGGGTAAACACCGGGGAGCTGTTTTTT	CASSFTGTGRKGVNTGELFF
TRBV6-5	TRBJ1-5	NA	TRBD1	TGTGCCAGCAGTTACTCGGGACAGGGGGCTATGAATCAGCCCCAGCATTTT	CASSYSGQGAMNQPQHF
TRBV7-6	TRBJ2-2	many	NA	TGTGCCAGCAGCTTAGAGGAGAACACCGGGGAGCTGTTTTTT	CASSLEENTGELFF
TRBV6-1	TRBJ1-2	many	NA	TGTGCCAGCAGTGAAGAAGGACGGATCTATGGCTACACCTTC	CASSEEGRIYGYTF
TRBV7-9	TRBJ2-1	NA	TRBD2	TGTGCCAGCGTGTCTGAAGGGACTAGCGGGACGGGTGAGCAGTTCTTC	CASVSEGTSGTGEQFF
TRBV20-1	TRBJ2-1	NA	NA	TGCAGTGCTAGAGATCAAGGCGGGACCGTCTCCTACAATGAGCAGTTCTTC	CSARDQGGTVSYNEQFF
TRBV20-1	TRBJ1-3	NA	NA	TGCAGTGCCGTCTCCAGGGCTGGAAACACCATATATTTT	CSAVSRAGNTIYF
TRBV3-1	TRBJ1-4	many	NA	TGTGCCAGCAGCCGAGGGGGGGCTGGCAGACTGTTTTTT	CASSRGGAGRLFF
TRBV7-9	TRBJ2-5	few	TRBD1	TGTGCCAGCAGCTTAAACAGGGGAAAAGAGACCCAGCACTTC	CASSLNRGKETQHF
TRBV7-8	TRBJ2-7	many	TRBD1	TGTGCCAGCAGCTTAGACAGGGGGAATTACGAGCAGTACTTC	CASSLDRGNYEQYF
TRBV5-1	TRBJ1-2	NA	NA	TGCGCCAGCAGCTTGGGAGTTGACGCTGGCTACACCTTC	CASSLGVDAGYTF